This TCR beta chain was sequenced for a study of Ad26.COV2.S vaccination and SARS-CoV-2 variants. The wider study: The donor was enrolled in the Ad26.COV2.S arm of the COV1001 trial. Into the muscle, Ad26.COV2.S was dosed once or twice, 56 days apart.

Study-level results: Total T cell responses were possibly underestimated by TCR breadth and depth analyses. The authors reported substantial breadth in spike-specific CD8+ and CD4+ T cell responses after vaccination.

Treatment described: roughly 20 received Ad26.COV2.S at low or high dose, single or two shots; 5 received placebo; per-sample allocation not given. Collection of the samples took place on day 63 after the first injection of vaccine or placebo. CDR3 size: 14 residues. Germline loops: CDR1 LGHDT, CDR2 YNNKEL (reference sequence). The ends were cut back, 2 bases at V and 2 bases at J, with 8 bases in the middle. A remark on this clone: Its antigen remains unidentified.

Here immunoSEQ multiplex PCR was the method, and the copy in TCRdb shows in-frame clones only, minus some. The sample yields around 370,000 clones, 70% to 90% seen once. This sequence joins TRBV3-1 (or the pseudogene TRBV3-2) and TRBJ2-3; D remains ambiguous. The source is a person aged 18 to 65 who received the Ad26.COV2.S COVID-19 vaccine or a placebo. The material was peripheral blood, obtained in a trial of Ad26.COV2.S vaccine versus placebo. Here the CDR3 DNA reads TGTGCCAGCAGCCAACAGGTAGCCACAGATACGCAGTATTTT. This gives the protein CASSQQVATDTQYF.